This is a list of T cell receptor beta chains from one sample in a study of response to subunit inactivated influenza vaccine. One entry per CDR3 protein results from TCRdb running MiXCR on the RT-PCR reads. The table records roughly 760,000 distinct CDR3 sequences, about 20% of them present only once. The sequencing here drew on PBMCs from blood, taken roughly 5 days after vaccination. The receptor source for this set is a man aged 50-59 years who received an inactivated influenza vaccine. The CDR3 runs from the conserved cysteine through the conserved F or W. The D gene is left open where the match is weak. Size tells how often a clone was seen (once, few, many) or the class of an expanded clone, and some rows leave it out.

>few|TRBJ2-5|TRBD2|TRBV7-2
CASSQLKAGGQETQYF
TGTGCCAGCAGCCAGTTGAAGGCGGGGGGCCAAGAGACCCAGTACTTC
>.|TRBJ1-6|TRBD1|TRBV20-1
CSAQTGEGYNSPLHF
TGCAGTGCGCAGACAGGGGAGGGCTATAATTCACCCCTCCACTTT
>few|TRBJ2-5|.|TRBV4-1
CASSQEPLGGQETQYF
TGCGCCAGCAGCCAAGAACCACTGGGTGGCCAAGAGACCCAGTACTTC
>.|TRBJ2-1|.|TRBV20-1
CSARRGWLNEQFF
TGCAGTGCACGGAGGGGGTGGCTTAATGAGCAGTTCTTC
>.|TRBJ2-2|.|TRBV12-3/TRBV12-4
CASSLAHRTTGELFF
TGTGCCAGCAGTTTAGCGCACCGAACCACCGGGGAGCTGTTTTTT
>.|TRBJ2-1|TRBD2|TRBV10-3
CAISDLTSGPYNEQFF
TGTGCCATCAGTGACCTTACTAGCGGTCCCTACAATGAGCAGTTCTTC
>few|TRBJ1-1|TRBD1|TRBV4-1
CASSQGTGMNTEAFF
TGCGCCAGCAGCCAAGGGACAGGGATGAACACTGAAGCTTTCTTT
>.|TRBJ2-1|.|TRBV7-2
CASSLVSQSLLNEQFF
TGTGCCAGCAGCTTAGTCTCTCAAAGTCTATTGAATGAGCAGTTCTTC
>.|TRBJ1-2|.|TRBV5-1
CASSSGRRANYGYTF
TGCGCCAGCAGCTCGGGACGAAGGGCTAACTATGGCTACACCTTC
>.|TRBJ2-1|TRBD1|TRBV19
CASSIDRGNEQFF
TGTGCCAGTAGTATCGACAGGGGCAATGAGCAGTTCTTC
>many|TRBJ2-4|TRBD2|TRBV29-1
CSVVKGGKNIQYF
TGCAGCGTTGTCAAGGGAGGGAAAAACATTCAGTACTTC
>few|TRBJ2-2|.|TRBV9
CASSPGGHFPGELFF
TGTGCCAGCAGCCCGGGGGGACACTTCCCCGGGGAGCTGTTTTTT
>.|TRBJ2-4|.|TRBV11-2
CASSTTRGSNAQYF
TGTGCCAGCAGCACCACCAGGGGATCAAATGCTCAGTACTTC
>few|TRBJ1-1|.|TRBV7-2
CATRQNTEAFF
TGTGCCACTAGGCAGAACACTGAAGCTTTCTTT
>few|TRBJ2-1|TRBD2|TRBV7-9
CASSFSGRASNEQFF
TGTGCCAGCAGCTTTAGCGGGAGGGCCTCCAATGAGCAGTTCTTC
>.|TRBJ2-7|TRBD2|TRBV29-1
CSVASSGGPFAIEQYF
TGCAGCGTTGCTTCTAGCGGGGGGCCATTTGCAATCGAGCAGTACTTC
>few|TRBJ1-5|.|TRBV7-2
CASSPTASNQPQHF
TGTGCCAGCAGCCCGACAGCGAGCAATCAGCCCCAGCATTTT
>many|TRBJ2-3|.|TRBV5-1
CASSLGGRTDTQYF
TGTGCCAGCAGTTTAGGGGGACGCACAGATACGCAGTATTTT
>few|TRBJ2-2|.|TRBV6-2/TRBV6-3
CASVENTGELFF
TGTGCCAGCGTCGAGAACACCGGGGAGCTGTTTTTT
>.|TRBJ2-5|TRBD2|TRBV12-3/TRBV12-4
CASSLGLAGGSETQYF
TGTGCCAGCAGCCTAGGACTAGCGGGAGGGTCAGAGACCCAGTACTTC
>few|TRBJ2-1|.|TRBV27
CASSWGTSNNEQFF
TGTGCCAGCAGTTGGGGGACATCCAACAATGAGCAGTTCTTC
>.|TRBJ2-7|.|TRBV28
CASTPPGQLGGYEQYF
TGTGCCAGCACCCCCCCCGGCCAGCTGGGCGGCTACGAGCAGTACTTC
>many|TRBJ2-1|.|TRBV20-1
CSASLDSYNEQFF
TGCAGTGCTAGCCTCGACTCCTACAATGAGCAGTTCTTC
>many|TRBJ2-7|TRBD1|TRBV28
CASSYKTGVATYEQYF
TGTGCCAGCAGTTATAAAACAGGGGTCGCCACCTACGAGCAGTACTTC
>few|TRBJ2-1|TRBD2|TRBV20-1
CSASKGGGADNEQFF
TGCAGTGCTAGCAAGGGCGGGGGGGCCGACAATGAGCAGTTCTTC
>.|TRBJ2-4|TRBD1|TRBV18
CASSPPDRGPLAKNIQYF
TGTGCCAGCTCACCACCGGACAGGGGGCCCCTAGCCAAAAACATTCAGTACTTC
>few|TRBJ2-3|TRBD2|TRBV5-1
CASSAGGTSTDTQYF
TGCGCCAGCAGCGCGGGAGGCACTAGCACAGATACGCAGTATTTT
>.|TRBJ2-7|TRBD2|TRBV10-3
CATYSGRSYEQYF
TGTGCCACATATAGCGGGAGATCCTACGAGCAGTACTTC
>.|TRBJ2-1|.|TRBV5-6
CASSKGLANEQFF
TGTGCCAGCAGCAAGGGACTTGCCAATGAGCAGTTCTTC
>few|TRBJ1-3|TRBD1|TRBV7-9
CASSFYDRGNGNTIYF
TGTGCCAGCAGCTTCTACGACAGGGGTAATGGAAACACCATATATTTT
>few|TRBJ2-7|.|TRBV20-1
CSARDISYEQYF
TGCAGTGCTAGAGACATATCCTACGAGCAGTACTTC
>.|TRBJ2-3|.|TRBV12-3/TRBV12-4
CASSNSRYTQYF
TGTGCCAGCAGCAACTCTCGTTATACGCAGTATTTT
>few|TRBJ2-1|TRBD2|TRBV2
CASSEGLAGGFEQFF
TGTGCCAGCAGTGAAGGACTAGCGGGGGGGTTTGAGCAGTTCTTC
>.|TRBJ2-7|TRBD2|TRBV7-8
CASSRLAGSSYEQYF
TGTGCCAGCAGCCGGCTAGCGGGTAGCTCCTACGAGCAGTACTTC
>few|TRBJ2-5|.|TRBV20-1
CSARSGGGETQYF
TGCAGTGCTAGATCGGGTGGGGGGGAGACCCAGTACTTC
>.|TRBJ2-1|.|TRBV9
CASSLSPNPDNEQFF
TGTGCCAGCAGCCTTAGCCCCAACCCGGACAATGAGCAGTTCTTC
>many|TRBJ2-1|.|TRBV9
CASSRGGSSYNEQFF
TGTGCCAGCAGCCGTGGGGGATCCTCCTACAATGAGCAGTTCTTC
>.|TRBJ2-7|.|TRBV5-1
CASSLAARAGYEQYF
TGCGCCAGCAGCTTGGCAGCTAGAGCTGGCTACGAGCAGTACTTC
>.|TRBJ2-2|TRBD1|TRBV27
CASSLWARPGTGGNTGELFF
TGTGCCAGCAGTTTATGGGCTCGCCCGGGGACAGGTGGGAACACCGGGGAGCTGTTTTTT
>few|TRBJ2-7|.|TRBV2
CASMLGYEQYF
TGTGCCAGCATGTTGGGGTACGAGCAGTACTTC
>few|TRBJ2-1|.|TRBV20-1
CSAGTLGTYNEQFF
TGCAGTGCTGGGACACTAGGCACTTACAATGAGCAGTTCTTC
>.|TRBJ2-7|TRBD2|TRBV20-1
CSARVALAGVYEQYF
TGCAGTGCTAGAGTTGCGTTAGCGGGAGTCTACGAGCAGTACTTC